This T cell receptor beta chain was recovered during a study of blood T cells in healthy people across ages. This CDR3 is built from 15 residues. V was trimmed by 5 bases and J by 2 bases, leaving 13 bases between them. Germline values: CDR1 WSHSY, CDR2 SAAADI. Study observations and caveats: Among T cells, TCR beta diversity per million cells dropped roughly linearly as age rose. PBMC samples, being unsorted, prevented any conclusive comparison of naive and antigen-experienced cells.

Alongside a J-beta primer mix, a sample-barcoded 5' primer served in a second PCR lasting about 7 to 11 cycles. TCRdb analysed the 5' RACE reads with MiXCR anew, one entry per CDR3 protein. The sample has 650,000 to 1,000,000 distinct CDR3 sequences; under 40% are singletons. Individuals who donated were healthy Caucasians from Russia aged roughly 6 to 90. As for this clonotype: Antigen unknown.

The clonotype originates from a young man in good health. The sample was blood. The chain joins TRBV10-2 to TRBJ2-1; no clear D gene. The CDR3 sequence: CASSIKGTPYNEQFF. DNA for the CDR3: TGCGCCAGCAGTATTAAGGGTACTCCCTACAATGAGCAGTTCTTC.